The rows below give T cell receptor beta chains drawn from one sample of a study of human T cells and chemical hapten exposure. MiXCR was run by TCRdb on the RACE reads, yielding one entry per CDR3 protein. The sample lists about 120,000 distinct CDR3 sequences; approximately 13% were seen once. The sample consisted of whole blood, taken in connection with sensitization to the hapten diphenylcyclopropenone (DPC). The receptor source for this set is a woman between 18 and 30 years old with alopecia areata. Some clones in this sample may be carry-over from other donors' samples. Each CDR3 is given without its conserved first and last residue.

>TRBV4-1
ASSRNLGNEQF
>TRBV5-6
ASSLGGPGANVLT
>TRBV11-2
ASSFYGASTDTQY
>TRBV10-3
AIKSRDYSYEQY
>TRBV6-6
ASSYGRDRRQPQH
>TRBV6-2/TRBV6-3
ASRLTGGESYEQY
>TRBV20-1
SARTGMNTGELF
>TRBV10-3
AADRGFRNEQF
>TRBV24-1
ATSAGGANIQY
>TRBV12-3/TRBV12-4
ASSMEGDQPQH
>TRBV28
ASSLTTGTGAQETQY
>TRBV2
ASRTGTSGGTDTQY
>TRBV3-1
ASSLRRSYGEQY
>TRBV28
ASSIQSTDTQY
>TRBV11-2
ASSLLAGATSTDTQY